The 9 T cell receptor beta chains in this list originate from one sample, sequenced in a study of cytomegalovirus exposure and HLA in healthy donors listed by TCRdb under 2017. Library prep was done by the immunoSEQ multiplex PCR assay. For the multiplex PCR, a mixture combining 60 forward primers for TCR Vbeta segments and 13 reverse primers for TCR Jbeta segments was used. Held by TCRdb, this immuneACCESS table contains in-frame sequences only and omits some clones. Under half of the omission traces to an unresolved V gene where checked; the cause of the rest is unknown. The sample table holds approximately 93,000 clones, of which around 84% were seen once. The ten largest clones take up about 3% of the sample. The sequenced material came from PBMCs. Every receptor here comes from a middle-aged woman in good health and CMV-seronegative.

This clone was seen only a few times. The chain employs TRBV19 and TRBJ1-1; 7 nucleotides align to TRBD1. This CDR3 has 15 amino acids. V dropped 7 bases and J dropped 4; count of bases not matched to a gene: 12. CDR1 is LNHDA, CDR2 SQIVND, per germline (reference sequence). The DNA of the CDR3 is TGTGCCAGTACCATCAGGGGGGATGTCTTCACTGAAGCTTTCTTT. Translation: CASTIRGDVFTEAFF.

This clone was recorded once. The rearrangement uses TRBV11-3 and TRBJ2-2; D remains ambiguous. The CDR3 has 13 amino acids. Germline CDR1 reads SGHNT; CDR2 reads YENEEA. The germline V and J ends were trimmed by 1 base and 7 bases, with 7 bases remaining between them. The CDR3 loop reads CASSLVSSGELFF. The CDR3 DNA reads as TGTGCCAGCAGCTTAGTTTCCAGCGGGGAGCTGTTTTTT.

This clone was found a few times. V is TRBV11-2 and J is TRBJ2-5; D perhaps matches TRBD2 (5 bases). The CDR3 is made up of 16 amino acids. Trimming pared 3 bases from V and 4 bases from J, leaving 18 bases between. The germline gives CDR1 SGHAT, CDR2 FQNNGV. CDR3 loop: CASSLLRIGSLETQYF. In DNA, the CDR3 is TGTGCCAGCAGCTTGCTCAGAATAGGGAGTTTAGAGACCCAGTACTTC.

This chain joins TRBV19 and TRBJ1-4; a possible D gene is TRBD1 (6 bases). CDR1 is LNHDA and CDR2 is SQIVND in the germline V gene (reference sequence). The length of the CDR3 is 16 residues. The V gene lost 2 bases and the J gene lost 8 bases, with 18 bases spanning the gap. The CDR3 DNA sequence: TGTGCCAGTAGTATACCCGGGACATCGGCCTCAGAAAAACTGTTTTTT. Protein sequence: CASSIPGTSASEKLFF.

This clone occurred a few times. V is TRBV19 and J is TRBJ2-1; a possible D gene is TRBD1 (6 bases). The CDR3 totals 14 residues. V lost 5 bases and J 5 bases, leaving 13 bases between the germline ends. The germline V gene has CDR1 LNHDA and CDR2 SQIVND (reference sequence). CDR3 residues: CASSLWTADNEQFF. CDR3 nucleotide sequence: TGTGCCAGTAGTCTCTGGACAGCAGACAATGAGCAGTTCTTC.

In its sample, this clone was seen a few times. The V gene is TRBV2, the J gene TRBJ2-2, with D possibly matching TRBD1 (5 bases). The CDR3 sequence is 13 residues long. V lost 5 bases to trimming and J lost 3 bases, with 7 bases between them. CDR1 and CDR2 from the germline V gene are SNHLY and FYNNEI. Here the CDR3 reads CASSRGHTGELFF. CDR3 nucleotide sequence: TGTGCCAGCAGTAGGGGTCACACCGGGGAGCTGTTTTTT.

This clone has a single count. This chain connects TRBV29-1 to TRBJ2-7, with 8 bases identical to TRBD1. Germline loops: CDR1 SQVTM, CDR2 ANQGSEA. The CDR3 spans 14 residues. The junction had 5 bases not matched to a gene; V was cut back by 4 bases and J by 0 bases. In DNA, the CDR3 is TGCAGCGTTGCGACAGGGGCCCGCTCCTACGAGCAGTACTTC. It encodes CSVATGARSYEQYF.

This clone was counted ten times or more. This chain joins TRBV7-3 and TRBJ2-2; weak D call: TRBD1 (6 bases). Trimming shortened V by 6 bases and J by 7 bases, and 12 bases separated the two germline ends. Germline assignment: CDR1 SGHTA and CDR2 FQGTGA. The CDR3 spans 13 residues. The CDR3 sequence is CASRFTGIGELFF. As DNA, the CDR3 is TGTGCCAGCAGGTTTACAGGGATCGGGGAGCTGTTTTTT.

The rearrangement links TRBV7-8 to TRBJ2-4; D perhaps matches TRBD2 (5 bases). Trimming pared 8 bases from V and 7 bases from J, leaving 33 bases between. The CDR3 extends over 19 amino acids. Germline loops: CDR1 SGHVS, CDR2 FQNEAQ. In nucleotides, the CDR3 is TGTGCCAGCTCCCAGGCGCGAGGAGGAACAGTAGGAATAAGGAACATTCAGTACTTC. Its translation: CASSQARGGTVGIRNIQYF.